This passage covers 3 T cell receptor beta chains from one sample sequenced in a study of OX40 agonist ivuxolimab in advanced cancers. Clones were sequenced by immunoSEQ multiplex PCR, and TCRdb holds only the in-frame ones, with some missing. The profile shows about 65,000 clones, about nine tenths of them singletons. Sequencing used CD4+ or CD8+ T cells sorted from blood, obtained in a trial of the OX40 agonist ivuxolimab. These receptors were obtained from an adult with an advanced solid tumor such as melanoma, head and neck, liver or kidney cancer.

The chain combines TRBV19 with TRBJ2-7, with 13 bases that match TRBD2. This CDR3 is 16 amino acids long. Germline CDR1 LNHDA, CDR2 SQIVND (reference sequence). Germline trimming cut 3 bases from V and 4 bases from J; bases unmatched to any gene: 6. The CDR3 sequence is CASSMGTSGASYEQYF. Written as DNA, the CDR3 is TGTGCCAGTAGTATGGGGACTAGCGGGGCGTCATACGAGCAGTACTTC.

This chain joins TRBV4-3 and TRBJ2-3, with a weak D call TRBD1 (5 bases). Germline V gives CDR1 LGHNA, CDR2 YSLEER. The germline V and J ends were trimmed by 0 bases and 1 base, with 8 bases remaining between them. This CDR3 region has 15 residues. The CDR3: CASSQEVGGTDTQYF. The CDR3 bases are TGCGCCAGCAGCCAAGAAGTAGGGGGCACAGATACGCAGTATTTT.

The gene calls are TRBV4-2 and TRBJ2-5; perhaps TRBD2 as D (7 bases). V dropped 4 bases and J dropped 3 bases, with 18 bases sitting between them. The length of the CDR3 is 16 residues. Germline V gene sequence: CDR1 LGHNA, CDR2 YNFKEQ. Here the CDR3 DNA reads TGTGCCAGCAGCCCTGAGGGGGGGGCCTCGAAAGAGACCCAGTACTTC. It encodes CASSPEGGASKETQYF.